The clone carrying this T cell receptor beta chain showed up just once. The entry originates in a study of blood T cell repertoires in COVID-19. In the study overall: The study drew acute and convalescent COVID-19 samples from the United States, Italy and Spain.

In the source study's methods: Cell counts per sample came from amplifying reference gene primers. Using immunoSEQ multiplex PCR, the repertoire was profiled, and TCRdb retains in-frame clones only, with some absent. V, J and clone size reflect that table, while D and trimming were determined from the DNA. The data show 350,000 or so clones, with 88% seen just once and approximately 1.8% held by the top ten. The CDR3 consists of 14 residues. CDR1 SGHRS and CDR2 YFSETQ come from the germline V gene. V lost 1 base, J lost 5 bases, and 5 bases stayed unmatched. Enrollment of patients from Seattle took place during active infection, with longitudinal follow-up.

Sequenced material: peripheral blood. The receptor was isolated from a woman aged 25 to 39 with COVID-19, enrolled during active disease. The V call is TRBV5-1, the J call TRBJ1-2; 7 bases agree with TRBD1. CDR3 DNA sequence: TGCGCCAGCAGCTTGATTGCAGGGGGTTATGGCTACACCTTC. Translation: CASSLIAGGYGYTF.